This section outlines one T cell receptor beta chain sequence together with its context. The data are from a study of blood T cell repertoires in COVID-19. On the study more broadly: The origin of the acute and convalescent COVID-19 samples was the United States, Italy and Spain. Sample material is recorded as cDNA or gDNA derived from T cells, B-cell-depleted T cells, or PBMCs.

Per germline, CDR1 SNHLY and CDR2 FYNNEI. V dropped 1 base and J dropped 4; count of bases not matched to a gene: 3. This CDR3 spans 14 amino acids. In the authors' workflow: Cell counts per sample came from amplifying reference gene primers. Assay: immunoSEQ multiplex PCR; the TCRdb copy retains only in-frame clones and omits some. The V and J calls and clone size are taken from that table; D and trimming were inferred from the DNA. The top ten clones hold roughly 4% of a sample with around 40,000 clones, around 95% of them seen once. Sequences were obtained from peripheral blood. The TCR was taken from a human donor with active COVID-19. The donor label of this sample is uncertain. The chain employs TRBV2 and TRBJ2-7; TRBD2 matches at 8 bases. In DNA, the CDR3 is TGTGCCAGCAGTGAAGGGTCTAGCGGGTACGAGCAGTACTTC. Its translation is CASSEGSSGYEQYF.